The 20 T cell receptor beta chains given below trace back to one sample, sequenced in a study of cytomegalovirus exposure and HLA in healthy donors (dated by TCRdb to 2016 to 2017). The library was generated by the immunoSEQ multiplex PCR assay. The immuneACCESS repertoire file appears here via TCRdb, limited to in-frame rearrangements. These files lack a portion of the clones; in checked studies, under half of the deficit traces to unresolved V genes, and the cause of the others is not known. Here the sample has about 120,000 clones; nearly 90% occur a single time. Approximately 1% of the sample is taken by the ten largest. The sequenced sample consisted of PBMCs. Receptors were obtained from a woman in her late teens or twenties in good health and CMV-seronegative.

CDR3 sequence reads: CASTNLRSEQYF. The CDR3 DNA follows: TGTGCCAGCACCAACCTTAGGAGCGAGCAGTACTTC. The chain joins TRBV6-5 to TRBJ2-7, with D unresolved. CDR3 size: 12 residues. Germline values: CDR1 MNHEY, CDR2 SVGAGI. Trimming left V 7 bases short and J 6 bases short, with 13 bases between.

The chain has TRBV5-4 and TRBJ2-7, with 10 bases matching TRBD1. J gave up 4 bases and V 5 bases, and 12 bases lay outside the gene matches. The CDR3 covers 16 residues. Germline values: CDR1 SGHNT, CDR2 YYREEE (reference sequence). The CDR3: CASSPSLDRGRYEQYV. The CDR3 DNA reads as TGTGCCAGCAGTCCCTCCCTTGACAGGGGGCGGTACGAGCAGTACGTC.

This clone was seen only once. This sequence joins TRBV7-6 and TRBJ1-5; D ambiguous. The germline V gene has CDR1 SGHVS and CDR2 FNYEAQ. Trimming pared 2 bases from V and 6 bases from J, leaving 14 bases between. CDR3 length: 15 residues. The CDR3 region has the DNA TGTGCCAGCAGCTTATCTCCCAAGGGAGGTCAGCCCCAGCATTTT. It specifies CASSLSPKGGQPQHF.

The chain is built from TRBV5-1 and TRBJ1-6; TRBD1 matches 9 bases. CDR3 length: 14 amino acids. Losses at the gene ends were 4 bases for V and 8 bases for J; bases not matched to a gene: 4. Germline V lookup: CDR1 SGHRS, CDR2 YFSETQ. DNA of the CDR3: TGCGCCAGCAGCCCGGGACAGGGAGATTCACCCCTCCACTTT. This gives the protein CASSPGQGDSPLHF.

The chain links TRBV6-4 to TRBJ2-1; 8 bases line up with TRBD1. J was trimmed by 5 bases and V by 4 bases; bases with no gene match: 1. The CDR3 has 13 amino acids. Per the germline V gene, CDR1 is MRHNA and CDR2 is SNTAGT. For the CDR3, the DNA is TGTGCCAGCAGTGGGGGACAGGACAATGAGCAGTTCTTC. Its translation is CASSGGQDNEQFF.

The chain has TRBV18 and TRBJ2-3; D is perhaps TRBD1 (6 bases). Germline assignment: CDR1 KGHSH and CDR2 LQKENI. V was trimmed by 2 bases and J by 0 bases, leaving 12 bases between them. The CDR3 is 16 amino acids. The CDR3: CASSPLDSTSTDTQYF. Written as DNA, the CDR3 is TGTGCCAGCTCACCATTGGACAGTACTAGCACAGATACGCAGTATTTT.

This chain joins TRBV18 and TRBJ1-2; D is uncertain. The germline CDR1 and CDR2 sequences are KGHSH and LQKENI. There are 12 residues in the CDR3. Deletions cut 9 bases from V and 2 bases from J, with 10 bases between. The CDR3 nucleotides are TGTGCCAGTACCGACTTAAACTATGGCTACACCTTC. Translating it yields CASTDLNYGYTF.

This sequence joins TRBV29-1 and TRBJ2-2, with a weak D call TRBD2 (6 bases). Germline V gives CDR1 SQVTM, CDR2 ANQGSEA. This CDR3 has 15 residues. Trimming left V 0 bases short and J 0 bases short, with 8 bases between. The DNA for the CDR3 is TGCAGCGTTGAAGACGGCGGGGCGAACACCGGGGAGCTGTTTTTT. Amino acids: CSVEDGGANTGELFF.

The J gene is TRBJ1-1, the V gene TRBV13; 8 bases agree with TRBD1. The germline gives CDR1 PRHDT, CDR2 FYEKMQ (reference sequence). The CDR3 is 15 amino acids. The V gene end was trimmed by 5 bases and the J gene end by 1 base; junction bases not matched to a gene: 6. The CDR3: CASSPQGTGNTEAFF. CDR3 coding DNA: TGTGCCAGCAGCCCACAAGGGACAGGGAACACTGAAGCTTTCTTT.

V and J are TRBV27 and TRBJ1-2; 9 bases are shared with TRBD1. V lost 6 bases, J lost 10 bases, and 9 bases stayed unmatched. CDR1 is MNHEY, CDR2 SMNVEV, per germline (reference sequence). CDR3 length: 13 residues. CDR3 nucleotides: TGTGCCAGCAGCCGCCGGGACAGGGCCTACTACACCTTC. Amino acid sequence: CASSRRDRAYYTF.

This sequence joins TRBV28 and TRBJ2-2; 11 positions agree with TRBD2. Germline CDR1 and CDR2: MDHEN and SYDVKM. V was pared by 5 bases and J by 4 bases, with 9 bases of the junction left unmatched. This CDR3 spans 17 amino acids. CDR3 loop: CASSLAGGYSATGELFF. CDR3 nucleotide sequence: TGTGCCAGCAGTCTAGCGGGGGGCTATTCCGCCACCGGGGAGCTGTTTTTT.

CDR3 protein: CASSPLRTKKFGDEQYF. CDR3 coding DNA: TGTGCCAGCAGCCCCCTCCGGACTAAAAAATTCGGGGACGAGCAGTACTTC. The chain recombines TRBV11-2 with TRBJ2-7; D perhaps matches TRBD2 (6 bases). Germline CDR1 SGHAT, CDR2 FQNNGV. The CDR3 has 17 amino acids. The V and J ends lost 5 bases and 5 bases respectively, with 25 bases between them. The full variable domain, rest sourced from reference TRBV11-2 and TRBJ2-7, is EAGVAQSPRYKIIEKRQSVAFWCNPISGHATLYWYQQILGQGPKLLIQFQNNGVVDDSQLPKDRFSAERLKGVDSTLKIQPAKLEDSAVYLCASSPLRTKKFGDEQYFGPGTRLTVT.

This clone is a singleton in its sample. The genes are TRBV7-9 and TRBJ2-7; TRBD2 might be the D (5 bases). V lost 5 bases to trimming and J lost 2 bases, with 13 bases between them. Germline CDR1 is SEHNR and CDR2 is FQNEAQ (reference sequence). This CDR3 region has 14 residues. This CDR3 is CASSHSLGAYEQYV. In DNA form, the CDR3 reads TGTGCCAGCAGCCACAGCCTGGGAGCCTACGAGCAGTACGTC.

V and J are TRBV6-1 and TRBJ1-2, with 7 bases aligning to TRBD1. The CDR3 loop spans 15 amino acids. Germline CDR1 reads MNHNS; CDR2 reads SASEGT. V lost 3 bases and J lost 4; bases outside the gene matches: 8. In nucleotides, the CDR3 is TGTGCCAGCAGTGAGGCGACAGGGAACATCTATGGCTACACCTTC. Translating it yields CASSEATGNIYGYTF.

The chain couples TRBV5-8 to TRBJ2-7; D is perhaps TRBD1 (5 bases). This CDR3 region has 16 residues. Germline V gene sequence: CDR1 SGHTS, CDR2 YDEGEE. With 4 bases removed from V and 0 bases from J, the gap between germline ends came to 17 bases. The CDR3 nucleotides read TGTGCCAGCAGCCCACTGGGGCAGGGCGCCTCCTACGAGCAGTACGTC. Its protein product is CASSPLGQGASYEQYV.

The chain uses TRBV12-5 and TRBJ2-1, with a possible D match to TRBD2 (6 bases). Germline V lookup: CDR1 LGHNT, CDR2 FRNRAP. V was clipped by 1 base and J by 3 bases, with 16 bases between them. This CDR3 is 17 amino acids long. The CDR3 loop is CASGLETGASVYNEQFF. CDR3 coding DNA: TGTGCTAGTGGTTTGGAGACCGGGGCTAGCGTCTACAATGAGCAGTTCTTC.

The chain uses TRBV10-1 and TRBJ2-3; TRBD1 matches at 7 bases. After removal of 2 bases from V and 4 bases from J, the junction contained 9 bases not matched to a gene. From germline, CDR1 is WNHNN and CDR2 SYGVQD (reference sequence). The CDR3 has 16 residues. In nucleotides, the CDR3 is TGCGCCAGCAGTGAGACCCACAGGGGATGGGCAGATACGCAGTATTTT. Translating it yields CASSETHRGWADTQYF.

The rearrangement links TRBV5-4 to TRBJ2-2; the D gene is possibly TRBD2 (6 bases). Trimming took off 0 bases at V and 4 bases at J, with 10 bases between the two ends. The CDR3 loop spans 15 amino acids. Looked up from germline, CDR1 is SGHNT and CDR2 is YYREEE (reference sequence). CDR3 nucleotide sequence: TGTGCCAGCAGCTTGGGGAGGGGATTCACCGGGGAGCTGTTTTTT. It specifies CASSLGRGFTGELFF.

The chain recombines TRBV4-1 with TRBJ2-7, with TRBD1 as a possible D gene (6 bases). There are 15 residues in the CDR3. The V gene's germline CDR1 is MGHRA and CDR2 YSYEKL. The V gene lost 4 bases and the J gene lost 5 bases, with 18 bases spanning the gap. The CDR3 DNA is TGCGCCAGCAGCCCGAGCCCAGGGGTTTCCGACGAGCAGTACGTC. Amino acids: CASSPSPGVSDEQYV.

This clone has a handful of counts. The chain carries TRBV9 and TRBJ2-5; 9 nucleotides align to TRBD2. V was pared by 4 bases and J by 4 bases, with 5 bases of the junction left unmatched. CDR3 length equals 14 residues. CDR1 SGDLS and CDR2 YYNGEE come from the germline V gene. The CDR3 sequence is CASSRAGGGETQYF. The CDR3, as DNA: TGTGCCAGCAGCCGGGCGGGAGGGGGAGAGACCCAGTACTTC.